These T cell receptor beta chains were read from a single sample in a study of T cells in Graves' hyperthyroidism and ophthalmopathy. MiXCR was run by TCRdb on the multiplex PCR reads, yielding one entry per CDR3 protein. The sample includes 450,000 to 700,000 distinct CDR3 sequences, 46% seen only once; the top ten take under 20%. The specimen was peripheral blood or thyroid tissue (not recorded which). These receptors were collected from an adult woman with Graves' disease, either hyperthyroidism or ophthalmopathy (not recorded which). Each CDR3 is given with its conserved first and last residue. The D gene is left open where the match is weak. A clone size is listed for some rows: how often the clone was seen (once, few, many), or a class if it is expanded.

TRBD2	TRBV15	TRBJ2-2	.	TGTGCCACCAGCAGAGATCCCGCTAGCGGAGTCACCGGGGCAAGGGCCAGGGCTGGGGAGCTGTTTTTT	CATSRDPASGVTGARARAGELFF
TRBD1	TRBV20-1	TRBJ1-5	many	TGCAGTGTAAGACAGGGGGTGTGGAGCAATCAGCCCCAGCATTTT	CSVRQGVWSNQPQHF
TRBD1	TRBV10-3	TRBJ2-7	few	TGTGCCATCATTGGACAGGGCCCTCTCGAGCAGTACTTC	CAIIGQGPLEQYF
.	TRBV6-5	TRBJ2-2	many	TGTGCCAGCAGCAAACAGGAAACCGGGGAGCTGTTTTTT	CASSKQETGELFF
.	TRBV19	TRBJ1-2	few	TGTGCCAACAGGGACACTAACTATGGCTACACCTTC	CANRDTNYGYTF
.	TRBV6-2/TRBV6-3	TRBJ2-5	many	TGTGCCAGCAGTTACGGCCAAAATCAAGAGACCCAGTACTTC	CASSYGQNQETQYF
.	TRBV29-1	TRBJ1-2	few	TGCAGCGTCGGGAGGGAGCGAGACTATGGCTACACCTTC	CSVGRERDYGYTF
TRBD2	TRBV2	TRBJ2-7	many	TGTGCCAGCAGTTGGACTAGCCCTTACTACGAGCAGTACTTC	CASSWTSPYYEQYF
TRBD1	TRBV7-3	TRBJ1-1	once	TGTGCCTGGAGCGAACAGGGGTATACTGAAGCTTTCTTT	CAWSEQGYTEAFF
.	TRBV20-1	TRBJ2-6	many	TGCAGTGCTAGCCGGGGAGCAGGTGGGGCCAACGTCCTGACTTTC	CSASRGAGGANVLTF
TRBD1	TRBV25-1	TRBJ1-2	.	TGTGCCAGCAGAGGACAGGACGGGATATCTGGCTACACCTTC	CASRGQDGISGYTF
.	TRBV5-1	TRBJ2-3	.	TGCGCCAGCAGCCGCCTGGTGGCGGGAAGCACAGATACGCAGTATTTT	CASSRLVAGSTDTQYF
TRBD2	TRBV20-1	TRBJ2-7	.	TGCAGTGCTAGGGGCCTAGCGGGAGGACTTAATCCCGGGGAGCTGTACTTC	CSARGLAGGLNPGELYF
.	TRBV10-3	TRBJ1-2	.	TGTGCCATCAGTGAGTCGAAGGGGCGCGGCTATGGCTACACCTTC	CAISESKGRGYGYTF
.	TRBV20-1	TRBJ1-1	.	TGCAGTGAACTACAGGGATGGAACACTGAAGCTTTCTTT	CSELQGWNTEAFF
.	TRBV15	TRBJ2-3	few	TGTGCCACCAGCAGAGATCGACGTAGCACAGATACGCAGTATTTT	CATSRDRRSTDTQYF
.	TRBV20-1	TRBJ2-5	.	TGCAGTGCTAGGTCCGAGACGGAGAGCCGGACCCAGTACTTC	CSARSETESRTQYF
.	TRBV2	TRBJ1-1	.	TGTGCCAGCAGCGAACTAGCGGGAGCAGGAGGAACTGAAGCTTTCTTT	CASSELAGAGGTEAFF
.	TRBV2	TRBJ1-1	once	TGTGCCAGCACGGACAGACTGAACACTGAAGCTTTCTTT	CASTDRLNTEAFF
TRBD1	TRBV7-2	TRBJ1-3	.	TGTGCCAGCAGCGCCGACAGGGGCTCCACCATATATTTT	CASSADRGSTIYF
TRBD1	TRBV7-6	TRBJ2-5	.	TGTGCCAGCAGCGTCTCCGGGACAGGGGTGGGGGAGACCCAGTACTTC	CASSVSGTGVGETQYF
TRBD2	TRBV20-1	TRBJ2-7	many	TGCAGTGCTCCCATAGCGGGAGGGCTCGAGCAGTACTTC	CSAPIAGGLEQYF
TRBD1	TRBV2	TRBJ1-6	many	TGTGCCAGCCGGGACAGGGTGGATTCACCCCTCCACTTT	CASRDRVDSPLHF
.	TRBV7-9	TRBJ1-2	many	TGTGCCAGCAGTCCACCCTCTGGCTACACCTTC	CASSPPSGYTF
.	TRBV7-8	TRBJ1-2	many	TGTGCCAGCAGCCTTAGAATGGTCGGCAGGACTGGCTACACCTTC	CASSLRMVGRTGYTF
.	TRBV7-8	TRBJ1-3	.	TGTGCCAGCAGCCCAGGGGATGGAAACACCATATATTTT	CASSPGDGNTIYF
.	TRBV25-1	TRBJ1-2	many	TGTGCCAGCATGGGTTTTGCTACCTATGGCTACACCTTC	CASMGFATYGYTF
TRBD1	TRBV12-3/TRBV12-4	TRBJ1-3	.	TGTGCCAGCAGTTTGCAGGGGGGCACCATATATTTT	CASSLQGGTIYF
TRBD1	TRBV4-1	TRBJ1-5	.	TGCGCCAGCAGACAGGGACAGGGGAGGTCTGGCAATCAGCCCCAGCATTTT	CASRQGQGRSGNQPQHF
TRBD1	TRBV28	TRBJ2-7	few	TGTGCCAGCAGTCTCTACCCCCGGGACAGGGGCGAGCAGTACTTC	CASSLYPRDRGEQYF
TRBD1	TRBV5-1	TRBJ1-5	many	TGCGCCAGCAGCAAACCTTGGGGGACAGACAATCAGCCCCAGCATTTT	CASSKPWGTDNQPQHF
.	TRBV9	TRBJ1-4	.	TGTGCCAGCAGCGTTGGGGGAGGAGAGGAAAAACTGTTTTTT	CASSVGGGEEKLFF
TRBD1	TRBV10-3	TRBJ1-1	many	TGTGCCATCAGCGCCGGGACAGGGGGGTTTGAAGCTTTCTTT	CAISAGTGGFEAFF
.	TRBV7-3	TRBJ1-1	.	TGTGCCAGCAGCATAGGACAGCTTAACACTGAAGCTTTCTTT	CASSIGQLNTEAFF
.	TRBV7-9	TRBJ1-1	.	TGTGCCAGCAGCTTAGCACAGGCTGGTACTGAAGCTTTCTTT	CASSLAQAGTEAFF
.	TRBV6-1	TRBJ1-4	many	TGTGCCAACCGCACAGGAAACCTTAATGAAAAACTGTTTTTT	CANRTGNLNEKLFF
TRBD1	TRBV20-1	TRBJ1-2	once	TGCAGTGCTAGATCAGGGGGCTATGGCTACACCTTC	CSARSGGYGYTF
TRBD1	TRBV6-5	TRBJ2-7	many	TGTGCCAGCACCACACCCGGGACAGGCTCCTACGAGCAGTACTTC	CASTTPGTGSYEQYF
.	TRBV10-2	TRBJ1-2	.	TGTGCCAGCAGCTCACCCGGGACGGGCGTCTGGAGCTACACCTTC	CASSSPGTGVWSYTF
.	TRBV15	TRBJ2-7	few	TGTGCCACCAGCAGGGGCAGGTTTCGGAACGAGCAGTACTTC	CATSRGRFRNEQYF
.	TRBV10-2	TRBJ2-5	.	TGCGCCAGCAAAGGACAGCCGAAGGAGACCCAGTACTTC	CASKGQPKETQYF
.	TRBV9	TRBJ2-2	many	TGTGCCAGCAGTAGTCAGGCCGGGGAGCTGTTTTTT	CASSSQAGELFF
.	TRBV7-9	TRBJ1-3	.	TGTGCCAGCAGCTTGAACTCAGTCGACACCATATATTTT	CASSLNSVDTIYF
TRBD2	TRBV7-2	TRBJ2-7	many	TGTGCCAGCAGCATCCTAGCGGGAGTATACGAGCAGTACTTC	CASSILAGVYEQYF
.	TRBV10-2	TRBJ1-1	.	TGCGCCAGCAGTGAGTCGTACGGAGTTGAAGCTTTCTTT	CASSESYGVEAFF
.	TRBV27	TRBJ1-5	few	TGTGCCAGCAGTTTATCGGGGACGGTATTCGGGCAGCCCCAGCATTTT	CASSLSGTVFGQPQHF